What follows is one T cell receptor (beta chain) and its context. What it recognizes is unknown. Little can be read into the size of this beta chain, an off-target read in a library designed for alpha chains. These data come from a study of spatial heterogeneity in lung cancer. A single record per CDR3 protein comes from TCRdb applying MiXCR to the 5' RACE reads. The data show under 8,000 distinct CDR3 sequences, around an eighth seen once. Notes on the study in general: Coverage was estimated at roughly 7% of tumor T cells for alpha chains and approximately 12% for beta chains. Counts that tracked tumor mutation counts were those of expanded intratumoral alpha and beta TCRs.

After removal of 5 bases from V and 6 bases from J, the junction contained 11 bases not matched to a gene. Germline V CDR1 and CDR2: SGHAT, FQNNGV. The CDR3 covers 16 residues. Noted time point: sample taken at primary tumor resection. Donors were over 70 untreated early-stage non-small cell lung cancer patients. The authors sequenced whole RNA from tumor, nontumor lung or frozen PBMC without sorting. This clonotype was obtained from a male donor with early-stage non-small cell lung cancer. The sample in question was lung tumor tissue, obtained at surgery. The gene calls are TRBV11-2 and TRBJ2-1, with 9 bases lining up with TRBD2. The DNA for the CDR3 is TGTGCCAGCAGCCCTCGAAATAGCGGGAGTACCAATGAGCAGTTCTTC. Its protein product is CASSPRNSGSTNEQFF.